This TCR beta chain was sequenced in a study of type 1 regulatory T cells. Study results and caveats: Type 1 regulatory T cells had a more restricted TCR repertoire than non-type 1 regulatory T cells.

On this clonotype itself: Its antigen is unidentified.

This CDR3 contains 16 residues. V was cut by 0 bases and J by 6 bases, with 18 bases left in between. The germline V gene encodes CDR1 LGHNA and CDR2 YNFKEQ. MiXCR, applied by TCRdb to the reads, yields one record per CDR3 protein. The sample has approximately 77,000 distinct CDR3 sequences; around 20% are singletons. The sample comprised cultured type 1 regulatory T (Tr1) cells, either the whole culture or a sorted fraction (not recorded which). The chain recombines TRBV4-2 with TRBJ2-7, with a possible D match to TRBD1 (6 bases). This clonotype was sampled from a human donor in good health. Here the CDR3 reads CASSQESGQTPREQYF. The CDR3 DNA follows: TGTGCCAGCAGCCAAGAATCCGGACAGACCCCGCGCGAGCAGTACTTC.